Shown below are 25 T cell receptor beta chains from a single sample sequenced in a study of immune cell composition in non-small cell lung cancer. Some clones are missing from TCRdb's copy, which holds only in-frame ones; the method was immunoSEQ multiplex PCR. There are approximately 4,000 clones in the sample; about 73% occur only once, and 20% to 25% lies in the top ten. Material for sequencing was lung tumor tissue. These receptors all come from a human donor with non-small cell lung cancer.

The chain uses TRBV4-3 and TRBJ1-4; weak D call: TRBD1 (6 bases). Trimming left V 4 bases short and J 13 bases short, with 16 bases between. Germline V gene lookup returns CDR1 LGHNA and CDR2 YSLEER. The CDR3 covers 13 residues. CDR3 sequence (DNA): TGCGCCAGCAGCCTTTCATTACAGGGAGGACTGTTTTTT. This translates into CASSLSLQGGLFF.

The rearrangement uses TRBV4-3 and TRBJ2-5, with a possible D match to TRBD2 (6 bases). This CDR3 has 15 residues. V was clipped by 1 base and J by 4 bases, with 13 bases between them. Germline values: CDR1 LGHNA, CDR2 YSLEER. CDR3 residues: CASSQGGMRGETQYF. In DNA form, the CDR3 reads TGCGCCAGCAGCCAAGGAGGGATGCGGGGAGAGACCCAGTACTTC.

V gene TRBV7-3 combines with J gene TRBJ2-3; D gene ambiguous. CDR1 SGHTA and CDR2 FQGTGA come from the germline V gene. The CDR3 consists of 12 residues. The ends were cut back, 3 bases at V and 6 bases at J, with 7 bases in the middle. The CDR3 loop is CASSLVGDTQYF. The CDR3 bases are TGTGCCAGCAGCTTGGTCGGGGATACGCAGTATTTT.

This chain uses TRBV7-8 with TRBJ2-2, with 8 bases lining up with TRBD2. The CDR3 runs to 15 residues. V lost 3 bases, J lost 0 bases, and 0 bases stayed unmatched. CDR1 and CDR2 (germline): SGHVS, FQNEAQ. CDR3 DNA: TGTGCCAGCAGCTTTAGCGGGACGAACACCGGGGAGCTGTTTTTT. Residues: CASSFSGTNTGELFF.

This chain joins TRBV15 and TRBJ1-2; 7 bases fit TRBD1. The CDR3 length is 21 residues. Germline V gives CDR1 LNHNV, CDR2 YYDKDF (reference sequence). J gave up 4 bases and V 5 bases, and 28 bases lay outside the gene matches. The CDR3 region has the DNA TGTGCCACCAGCGGGGTAGTTCAACCTCGGGACAGTTCTCCTAGTAGCTATGGCTACACCTTC. Protein sequence: CATSGVVQPRDSSPSSYGYTF.

The V gene is TRBV30, the J gene TRBJ1-5, with D tentatively TRBD1 (5 bases). V was pared by 0 bases and J by 2 bases, with 14 bases between. In germline, CDR1 is GTSNPN, CDR2 SVGIG (reference sequence). This CDR3 is built from 16 residues. The DNA of the CDR3 is TGTGCCTGGAGTGTATCTGGCAGGGAACGCAATCAGCCCCAGCATTTT. This translates into CAWSVSGRERNQPQHF.

The chain combines TRBV19 with TRBJ2-5, with D possibly being TRBD1 or TRBD2 (5 bases each). The CDR3 covers 12 residues. The V gene's germline CDR1 is LNHDA and CDR2 SQIVND (reference sequence). Trimming shortened V by 5 bases and J by 10 bases, and 14 bases separated the two germline ends. The DNA of the CDR3 is TGTGCCAGTAGTTCCCGGGACCTTCGCCAGTACTTC. Its translation: CASSSRDLRQYF. The entire variable domain, with the rest obtained from reference TRBV19 and TRBJ2-5, is as follows: DGGITQSPKYLFRKEGQNVTLSCEQNLNHDAMYWYRQDPGQGLRLIYYSQIVNDFQKGDIAEGYSVSREKKESFPLTVTSAQKNPTAFYLCASSSRDLRQYFGPGTRLLVL.

V is TRBV5-4 and J is TRBJ2-1; 11 nucleotides match TRBD1. V lost 6 bases, J lost 4 bases, and 9 bases stayed unmatched. CDR1 is SGHNT and CDR2 is YYREEE in the germline V gene (reference sequence). This CDR3 contains 16 residues. CDR3 protein: CASTPRTGGGYNEQFF. In nucleotides, the CDR3 is TGTGCCAGCACTCCTAGGACAGGGGGCGGATACAATGAGCAGTTCTTC.

About this clone: The CDR3 ends on some other residue instead of the conserved phenylalanine or tryptophan, so this is likely a read error. The DNA is left out, because the CDR3 cannot be placed on it with certainty; the CDR3 is given as TCRdb lists it. V is TRBV10-1 and J is TRBJ1-4. The CDR3 has 8 residues if both end residues are counted. The germline V gene has CDR1 WNHNN and CDR2 SYGVQD (reference sequence). The CDR3 spells CASSGFKE.

The rearrangement joins TRBV30 to TRBJ2-6, with a possible D match to TRBD1 (6 bases). Deletions cut 0 bases from V and 2 bases from J, with 8 bases between. This CDR3 contains 15 residues. The germline CDR1 and CDR2 sequences are GTSNPN and SVGIG (reference sequence). CDR3 sequence: CAWSVRTAGANVLTF. For the CDR3, the DNA is TGTGCCTGGAGTGTAAGGACAGCTGGGGCCAACGTCCTGACTTTC.

The chain carries TRBV7-8 and TRBJ1-5, with D possibly being TRBD1 (5 bases). The CDR3 consists of 20 residues. Looked up from germline, CDR1 is SGHVS and CDR2 is FQNEAQ. Trimming stripped 0 bases from V and 2 bases from J, with 23 bases between. Written as DNA, the CDR3 is TGTGCCAGCAGCTTAGCGAGAGGGGCGGCTTGGGTGGGTGGCAATCAGCCCCAGCATTTT. This translates into CASSLARGAAWVGGNQPQHF. The full variable domain, its missing parts supplied by reference TRBV7-8 and TRBJ1-5, is GAGVSQSPRYKVAKRGQDVALRCDPISGHVSLFWYQQALGQGPEFLTYFQNEAQLDKSGLPSDRFFAERPEGSVSTLKIQRTQQEDSAVYLCASSLARGAAWVGGNQPQHFGDGTRLSIL.

The chain uses TRBV30 and TRBJ2-7; 9 nucleotides line up with TRBD1. Per the germline V gene, CDR1 is GTSNPN and CDR2 is SVGIG (reference sequence). Losses at the gene ends were 3 bases for V and 5 bases for J; bases not matched to a gene: 8. This CDR3 is 14 amino acids long. The CDR3 sequence is CAWRGRDRVNEQYF. The CDR3 nucleotides read TGTGCCTGGAGGGGCCGGGACAGGGTTAACGAGCAGTACTTC. The complete variable domain, with remaining parts taken from reference TRBV30 and TRBJ2-7, reads SQTIHQWPATLVQPVGSPLSLECTVEGTSNPNLYWYRQAAGRGLQLLFYSVGIGQISSEVPQNLSASRPQDRQFILSSKKLLLSDSGFYLCAWRGRDRVNEQYFGPGTRLTVT.

This sequence joins TRBV2 and TRBJ1-1, with 9 nucleotides matching TRBD1. Trimming removed 6 bases from V and 2 bases from J; junction bases left unmatched: 10. Germline loops: CDR1 SNHLY, CDR2 FYNNEI. CDR3 length equals 16 residues. CDR3 sequence (DNA): TGTGCCAGCAGAAAACAGGGGGCATCGGCCAACACTGAAGCTTTCTTT. Protein: CASRKQGASANTEAFF. Complete variable domain (other parts from reference TRBV2 and TRBJ1-1): EPEVTQTPSHQVTQMGQEVILRCVPISNHLYFYWYRQILGQKVEFLVSFYNNEISEKSEIFDDQFSVERPDGSNFTLKIRSTKLEDSAMYFCASRKQGASANTEAFFGQGTRLTVV.

In this sample, this clone turned up a few times. The chain couples TRBV14 to TRBJ2-2; 9 bases map to TRBD2. With V trimmed by 8 bases and J by 6 bases, 4 bases remained unmatched. The CDR3 extends over 13 amino acids. The germline CDR1 and CDR2 sequences are SGHDN and FVKESK. The CDR3 DNA sequence: TGTGCCAGCGGACTAGCGCGGTCCGGGGAGCTGTTTTTT. Its protein product is CASGLARSGELFF. The variable domain in full, with the rest retrieved from reference TRBV14 and TRBJ2-2, is EAGVTQFPSHSVIEKGQTVTLRCDPISGHDNLYWYRRVMGKEIKFLLHFVKESKQDESGMPNNRFLAERTGGTYSTLKVQPAELEDSGVYFCASGLARSGELFFGEGSRLTVL.

The chain is built from TRBV21-1 and TRBJ2-5; the table's D call, TRBD2, has no DNA check behind it. TRBV21-1 is annotated as a pseudogene. This CDR3 is built from 15 residues. The CDR3: CASSKPGLAGETQYF. CDR3 in DNA: TGTGCCAGCAGCAAACCGGGACTAGCGGGGGAGACCCAGTACTTC.

The count of this clone is one. This sequence joins TRBV29-1 and TRBJ2-7, with TRBD2 matching over 9 bases. The trim removed 7 bases at V and 4 bases at J, leaving 5 bases unmatched. Looked up from germline, CDR1 is SQVTM and CDR2 is ANQGSEA. The CDR3 runs 12 residues. CDR3 in amino acids: CSATTSGYEQYF. The DNA of the CDR3 is TGCAGCGCTACGACTAGCGGATACGAGCAGTACTTC.

In regard to this clone: The junction departs from the called germline gene at one end, perhaps through a read error. J is TRBJ2-3 and V is TRBV11-2; D uncertain. Germline V CDR1 and CDR2: SGHAT, FQNNGV. The CDR3 totals 13 residues. The DNA for the CDR3 is TGTGCCAGCACCTTAGGCGTTCCAGATACGCAGTATTTT. It codes for CASTLGVPDTQYF.

The rearrangement uses TRBV11-2 and TRBJ1-1; no clear D. Trimming shortened V by 5 bases and J by 2 bases, and 18 bases separated the two germline ends. Germline CDR1 reads SGHAT; CDR2 reads FQNNGV. The CDR3 is 16 amino acids. CDR3 residues: CASSLSRHSINTEAFF. Here the CDR3 DNA reads TGTGCCAGCAGCCTCAGCAGACACTCTATCAACACTGAAGCTTTCTTT.

This CDR3 reads CASSVRDRATYEQYF. In nucleotides, the CDR3 is TGTGCCAGTAGTGTCCGGGACAGGGCAACCTACGAGCAGTACTTC. The rearrangement joins TRBV19 to TRBJ2-7; 9 nucleotides match TRBD1. The junction had 7 bases not matched to a gene; V was cut back by 5 bases and J by 2 bases. The CDR3 consists of 15 residues. CDR1 and CDR2 from the germline V gene are LNHDA and SQIVND (reference sequence). The whole variable domain, filled in from reference TRBV19 and TRBJ2-7, reads DGGITQSPKYLFRKEGQNVTLSCEQNLNHDAMYWYRQDPGQGLRLIYYSQIVNDFQKGDIAEGYSVSREKKESFPLTVTSAQKNPTAFYLCASSVRDRATYEQYFGPGTRLTVT.

This clone turned up a few times. The CDR3 here is CASSITRPLSYNEQFF. For the CDR3, the DNA is TGTGCCAGTAGTATTACCAGACCCCTCTCCTACAATGAGCAGTTCTTC. The chain is built from TRBV19 and TRBJ2-1; no firm D call. V was trimmed by 3 bases and J by 0 bases, leaving 12 bases between them. The CDR3 spans 16 residues. Germline V gene sequence: CDR1 LNHDA, CDR2 SQIVND (reference sequence). Drawing the rest from reference TRBV19 and TRBJ2-1, the complete variable domain is DGGITQSPKYLFRKEGQNVTLSCEQNLNHDAMYWYRQDPGQGLRLIYYSQIVNDFQKGDIAEGYSVSREKKESFPLTVTSAQKNPTAFYLCASSITRPLSYNEQFFGPGTRLTVL.

The chain carries TRBV27 and TRBJ2-3; 10 nucleotides line up with TRBD1. The CDR3 loop spans 16 amino acids. With V trimmed by 6 bases and J by 6 bases, 12 bases remained unmatched. Germline values: CDR1 MNHEY, CDR2 SMNVEV (reference sequence). The CDR3 region has the DNA TGTGCCAGCAGCCGACTAGGGACAGGGGTGAGGGATACGCAGTATTTT. Protein product: CASSRLGTGVRDTQYF.

This clone was detected only once. J is TRBJ1-5 and V is TRBV6-5; D is unclear. Per the germline V gene, CDR1 is MNHEY and CDR2 is SVGAGI. The CDR3 has 14 amino acids. Trimming cost V 0 bases and J 3 bases, with 6 bases left between them. The CDR3 bases are TGTGCCAGCAGTTACTCGAGACTCAATCAGCCCCAGCATTTT. Protein: CASSYSRLNQPQHF.

This sequence joins TRBV19 and TRBJ1-1, with 8 bases that match TRBD1. The CDR3 has 12 residues. Trimming cost V 9 bases and J 1 base; bases outside gene matches: 1. The V gene's germline CDR1 is LNHDA and CDR2 SQIVND (reference sequence). This CDR3 is CASGTGNTEAFF. The CDR3 DNA is TGTGCCAGCGGGACAGGGAACACTGAAGCTTTCTTT.

The J gene is TRBJ1-2, the V gene TRBV7-9; D may be TRBD1 (5 bases). CDR1 and CDR2 (germline): SEHNR, FQNEAQ (reference sequence). This CDR3 contains 14 residues. V lost 5 bases and J 3 bases, leaving 13 bases between the germline ends. CDR3 sequence: CASSPSGGDYGYTF. As DNA, the CDR3 is TGTGCCAGCAGCCCAAGCGGGGGGGACTATGGCTACACCTTC.

The chain recombines TRBV2 with TRBJ2-7; 9 bases map to TRBD1. This CDR3 contains 15 residues. Germline V CDR1 and CDR2: SNHLY, FYNNEI. The J segment lost 7 bases and the V segment lost 4 bases, leaving 11 bases of the junction unmatched. CDR3 loop: CASSGDRASLGEQYF. CDR3 bases: TGTGCCAGCAGTGGGGACAGGGCTTCCCTGGGGGAGCAGTACTTC.